A selection of T cell receptor beta chains follows, all from one sample in a study of blood T cell repertoires in COVID-19. Measured with immunoSEQ multiplex PCR; TCRdb has only the in-frame clones, and not every one. Altogether fewer than 150,000 clones are present, around 87% being singletons, with the ten largest covering more than 3.5%. Sequenced sample: peripheral blood. These receptors originate from a woman aged 55 to 70 with acute or convalescent COVID-19. Each CDR3 is given without its conserved first and last residue. The D gene is left open where the match is weak. Clone size is not always given. Where it is, it says once, few, many or a class for expanded clones.

>TRBD1|13|TRBV15|NA
ATSRDSRGSETQY
>TRBD2|17|TRBV11-2|few
ASSSFRASGSVSFDTQY
>TRBD2|14|TRBV5-1|NA
ASSTPADVTGGGQY
>NA|13|TRBV2|few
ASRPWGGSSYEQY
>NA|12|TRBV7-9|NA
ASSLEASTDTQY
>NA|14|TRBV19|NA
ASSTTVVGVYNEQF
>NA|11|TRBV9|NA
ASSLGLVETQY
>TRBD1|10|TRBV15|NA
ATSRDRVEQF
>TRBD1|12|TRBV19|NA
ASSMRDSYQPQH
>NA|12|TRBV24-1|NA
ATSPDTGANVLT
>TRBD1|10|TRBV10-3|NA
AISEGTAGYT